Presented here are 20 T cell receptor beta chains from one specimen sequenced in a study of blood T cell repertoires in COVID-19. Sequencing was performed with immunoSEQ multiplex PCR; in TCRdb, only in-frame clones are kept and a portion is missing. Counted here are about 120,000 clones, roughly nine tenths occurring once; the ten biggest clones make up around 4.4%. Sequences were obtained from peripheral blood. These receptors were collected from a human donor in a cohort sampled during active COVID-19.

The CDR3 spells CAISEGFATRNQPQHF. The CDR3 DNA reads TGTGCCATCAGTGAGGGTTTCGCGACTAGAAATCAGCCCCAGCATTTT. The chain employs TRBV10-3 and TRBJ1-5; no firm D call. The germline V gene has CDR1 ENHRY and CDR2 SYGVKD. This CDR3 has 16 amino acids. V lost 2 bases, J lost 4 bases, and 15 bases lay in between.

Here the CDR3 reads CASMLSGDTGELFF. CDR3 DNA sequence: TGTGCCAGCATGCTATCAGGGGACACCGGGGAGCTGTTTTTT. The chain uses TRBV7-3 and TRBJ2-2; possible D gene TRBD1, 6 bases. This CDR3 has 14 residues. CDR1 is SGHTA and CDR2 is FQGTGA in the germline V gene. The germline V and J ends were trimmed by 7 bases and 3 bases, with 12 bases remaining between them.

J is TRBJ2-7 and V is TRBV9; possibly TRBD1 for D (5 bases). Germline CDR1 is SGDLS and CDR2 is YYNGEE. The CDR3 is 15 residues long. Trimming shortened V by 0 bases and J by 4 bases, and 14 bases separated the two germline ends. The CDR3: CASSVGDSRTYEQYF. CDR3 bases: TGTGCCAGCAGCGTAGGAGACAGCCGGACGTACGAGCAGTACTTC.

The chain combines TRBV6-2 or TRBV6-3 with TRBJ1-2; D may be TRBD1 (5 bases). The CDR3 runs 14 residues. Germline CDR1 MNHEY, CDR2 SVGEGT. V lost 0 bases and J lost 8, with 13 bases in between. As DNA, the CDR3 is TGTGCCAGCAGTTACTCGTCGGGGGTTATCGGCTACACCTTC. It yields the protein CASSYSSGVIGYTF.

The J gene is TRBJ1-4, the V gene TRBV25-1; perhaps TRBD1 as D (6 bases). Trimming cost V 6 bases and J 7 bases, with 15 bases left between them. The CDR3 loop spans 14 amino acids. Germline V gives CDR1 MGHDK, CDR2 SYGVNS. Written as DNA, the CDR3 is TGTGCCAGCAGCATGGTAGGGGGAAGTGAAAAACTGTTTTTT. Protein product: CASSMVGGSEKLFF.

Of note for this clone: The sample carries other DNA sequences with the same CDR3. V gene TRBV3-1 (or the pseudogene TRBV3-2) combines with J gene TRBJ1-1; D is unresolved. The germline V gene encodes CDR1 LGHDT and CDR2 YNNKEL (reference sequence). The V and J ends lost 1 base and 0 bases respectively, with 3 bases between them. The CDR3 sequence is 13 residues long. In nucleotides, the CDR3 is TGTGCCAGCAGCCAAGGGCTGAACACTGAAGCTTTCTTT. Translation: CASSQGLNTEAFF.

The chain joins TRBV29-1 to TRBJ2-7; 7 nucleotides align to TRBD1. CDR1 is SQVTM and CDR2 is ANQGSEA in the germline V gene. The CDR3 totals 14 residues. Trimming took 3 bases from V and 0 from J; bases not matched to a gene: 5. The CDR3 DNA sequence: TGCAGCGTTGAGGTAGGGACAGCCTCCTACGAGCAGTACTTC. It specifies CSVEVGTASYEQYF.

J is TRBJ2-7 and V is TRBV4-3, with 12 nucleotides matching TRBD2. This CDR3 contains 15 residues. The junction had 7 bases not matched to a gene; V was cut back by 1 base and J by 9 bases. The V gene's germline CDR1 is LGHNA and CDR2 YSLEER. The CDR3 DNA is TGCGCCAGCAGCCAAGGACTAGCGGGAGACCTGGGGCAGTACTTC. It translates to CASSQGLAGDLGQYF.

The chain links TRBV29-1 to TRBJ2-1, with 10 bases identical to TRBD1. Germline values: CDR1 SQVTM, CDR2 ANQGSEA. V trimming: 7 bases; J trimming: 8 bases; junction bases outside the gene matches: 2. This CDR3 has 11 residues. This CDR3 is CSGGTGDEQFF. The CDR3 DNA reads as TGCAGCGGCGGGACAGGGGATGAGCAGTTCTTC.

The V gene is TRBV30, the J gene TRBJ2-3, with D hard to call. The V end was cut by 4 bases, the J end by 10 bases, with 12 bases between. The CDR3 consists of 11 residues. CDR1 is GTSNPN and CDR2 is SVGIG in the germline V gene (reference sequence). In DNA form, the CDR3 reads TGTGCCTGGAAGACTGCTCGATCGCAGTATTTT. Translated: CAWKTARSQYF.

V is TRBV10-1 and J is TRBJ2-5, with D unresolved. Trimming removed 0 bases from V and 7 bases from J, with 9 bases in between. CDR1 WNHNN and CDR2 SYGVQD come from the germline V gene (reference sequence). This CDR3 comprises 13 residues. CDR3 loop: CASSESTYGTQYF. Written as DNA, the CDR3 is TGCGCCAGCAGTGAGTCAACCTACGGGACCCAGTACTTC.

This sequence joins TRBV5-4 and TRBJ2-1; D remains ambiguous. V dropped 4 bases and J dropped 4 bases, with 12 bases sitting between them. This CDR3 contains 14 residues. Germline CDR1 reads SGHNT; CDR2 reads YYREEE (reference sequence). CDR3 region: CASSPSTGYNEQFF. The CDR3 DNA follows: TGTGCCAGCAGCCCATCCACGGGTTACAATGAGCAGTTCTTC.

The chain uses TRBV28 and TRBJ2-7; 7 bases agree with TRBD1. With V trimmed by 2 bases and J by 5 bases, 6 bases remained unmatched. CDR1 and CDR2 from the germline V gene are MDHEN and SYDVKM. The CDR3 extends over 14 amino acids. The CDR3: CASSLTGVYDEQYF. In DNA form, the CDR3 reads TGTGCCAGCAGTTTAACAGGGGTTTACGACGAGCAGTACTTC.

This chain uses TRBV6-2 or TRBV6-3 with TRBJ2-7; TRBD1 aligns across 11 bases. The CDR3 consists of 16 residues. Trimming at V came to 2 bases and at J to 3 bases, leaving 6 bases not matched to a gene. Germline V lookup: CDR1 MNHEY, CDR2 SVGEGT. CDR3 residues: CASSYGQGAYYYEQYF. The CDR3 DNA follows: TGTGCCAGCAGTTACGGACAGGGGGCTTACTACTACGAGCAGTACTTC.

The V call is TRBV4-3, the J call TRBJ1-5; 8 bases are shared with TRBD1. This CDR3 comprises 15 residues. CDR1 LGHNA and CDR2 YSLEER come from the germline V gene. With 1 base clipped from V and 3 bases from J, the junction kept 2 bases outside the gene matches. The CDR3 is CASSQATGDNQPQHF. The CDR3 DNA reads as TGCGCCAGCAGCCAAGCGACAGGGGACAATCAGCCCCAGCATTTT.

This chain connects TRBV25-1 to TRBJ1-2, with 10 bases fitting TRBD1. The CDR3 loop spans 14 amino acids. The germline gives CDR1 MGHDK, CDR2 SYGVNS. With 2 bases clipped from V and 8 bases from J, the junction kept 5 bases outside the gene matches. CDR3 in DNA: TGTGCCAGCAGTGAAGGGACAGGGGTCTGGGGCTACACCTTC. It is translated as CASSEGTGVWGYTF.

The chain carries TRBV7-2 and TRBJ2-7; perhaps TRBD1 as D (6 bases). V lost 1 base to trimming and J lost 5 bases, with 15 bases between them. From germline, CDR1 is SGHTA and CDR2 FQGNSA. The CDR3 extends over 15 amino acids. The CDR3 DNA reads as TGTGCCAGCAGCTTAGTAGTGGGGGCGATAGACGAGCAGTACTTC. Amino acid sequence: CASSLVVGAIDEQYF.

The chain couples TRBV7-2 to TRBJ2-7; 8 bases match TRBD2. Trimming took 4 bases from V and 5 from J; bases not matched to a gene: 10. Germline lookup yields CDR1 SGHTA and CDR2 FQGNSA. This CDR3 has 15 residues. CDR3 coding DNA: TGTGCCAGCAGCTACCAGCGGGAGACGATCCACGAGCAGTACTTC. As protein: CASSYQRETIHEQYF.

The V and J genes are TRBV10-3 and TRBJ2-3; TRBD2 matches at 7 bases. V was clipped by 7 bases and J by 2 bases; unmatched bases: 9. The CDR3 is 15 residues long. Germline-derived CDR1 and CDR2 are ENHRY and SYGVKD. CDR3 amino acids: CAIKAGDDFTDTQYF. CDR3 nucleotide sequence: TGTGCCATCAAGGCGGGGGACGATTTCACAGATACGCAGTATTTT.

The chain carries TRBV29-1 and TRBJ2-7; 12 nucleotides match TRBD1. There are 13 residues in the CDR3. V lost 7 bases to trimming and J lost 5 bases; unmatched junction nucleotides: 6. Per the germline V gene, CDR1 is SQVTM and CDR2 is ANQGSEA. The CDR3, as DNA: TGCAGCGCTAGGGACAGGGGGCAGAACGAGCAGTACTTC. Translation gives CSARDRGQNEQYF.